This TCR beta chain was sequenced in a study of blood T cells in healthy people across ages. Whole-study results and caveats: Naive T cell percentage strongly correlated with TCR beta diversity.

Germline-derived CDR1 and CDR2 are SEHNR and FQNEAQ (reference sequence). This CDR3 has 15 residues. With a J-beta primer mix and a sample-barcoded 5' primer, a second PCR ran about 6 to 11 cycles. One entry per CDR3 protein, called by TCRdb with MiXCR from the 5' RACE reads. The sample lists around 1,900,000 distinct CDR3 sequences; roughly two fifths were seen once. This clonotype was recorded a few times. Its antigen is unknown. The rearrangement uses TRBV7-9 and TRBJ2-7, with 10 nucleotides matching TRBD2. The J call may be wrong; the DNA end is better matched by TRBJ2-5. Sample: blood. This TCR was recovered from a human donor in good health. This CDR3 reads CASSGASGGQETQYF. The CDR3 DNA follows: TGTGCCAGCAGCGGAGCTAGCGGGGGACAAGAGACCCAGTACTTC.